The sequence of this T cell receptor (beta chain) was determined in a study of Graves' ophthalmopathy and Graves' hyperthyroidism. From RNA, the CDR3 regions of TCR beta chains were amplified and sequenced. Following a first-round RT-PCR that used HTBI primers, a second-round multiplex PCR was carried out. TCRdb recomputed calls from the multiplex PCR reads with MiXCR, one row per CDR3 protein. The sample yields about 210,000 distinct CDR3 sequences, 25% to 30% seen once. For donors with ophthalmopathy, the disease showed moderate-to-severe activity, reached CAS ≥3 and NOSPECS ≥4, and had lasted under 3 months. 8.5 to 10 ml of fresh blood yielded the PBMCs by density gradient. General observations from the study: Ophthalmopathy progression predictions by the model showed roughly 77% specificity and roughly 70% sensitivity. Detected in blood as well were most expanded thyroid clonotypes with frequency above 0.001.

Concerning this clonotype: Antigen: not known.

Sequenced: peripheral blood. The sequence was obtained from a man in his fifties with Graves' ophthalmopathy.

DNA of the CDR3: TGTGCCAGCAGTTTAGACCAGGCCATCTCCTACGAGCAGTACTTC. This encodes CASSLDQAISYEQYF. J is TRBJ2-7 and V is TRBV12-3 or TRBV12-4; the D is unclear. The CDR3 spans 15 residues. Deletions cut 1 base from V and 0 bases from J, with 10 bases between.